These T cell receptor beta chains were read from a single sample in a study of radiotherapy plus CTLA-4 blockade in lung cancer. Method: immunoSEQ multiplex PCR; TCRdb's copy keeps in-frame clones and lacks some. This sample has tens of thousands of clones, with around nine tenths found just once. Sequencing used peripheral blood, obtained from a patient treated with radiotherapy plus ipilimumab. These receptors came from a human donor with non-small cell lung cancer that progressed on radiotherapy plus ipilimumab. Each CDR3 is given with its conserved first and last residue. A D gene is named only where the DNA matches it firmly. Some rows have no size entry. The others give once, few or many, or a class for an expanded clone.

>TRBV19|.|TRBD2|TRBJ2-1
CASSIGLAGINEQFF
TGTGCCAGTAGTATCGGGCTAGCGGGGATAAATGAGCAGTTCTTC
>TRBV4-3|.|TRBD2|TRBJ2-1
CASSQGHLAGVYEQFF
TGCGCCAGCAGCCAAGGCCATCTAGCGGGAGTATATGAGCAGTTCTTC
>TRBV5-1|once|.|TRBJ1-1
CASSLWVGTEAFF
TGCGCCAGCAGCTTGTGGGTTGGCACTGAAGCTTTCTTT
>TRBV11-3|.|.|TRBJ2-2
CASSRNPGTTGELFF
TGTGCCAGCAGCAGAAACCCGGGGACAACCGGGGAGCTGTTTTTT
>TRBV6-1|.|.|TRBJ2-7
CASSEALPPARGEQYF
TGTGCCAGCAGTGAAGCGCTTCCCCCCGCCAGGGGCGAGCAGTACTTC
>TRBV19|.|.|TRBJ1-6
CASSPTNILDSPLHF
TGTGCCAGTAGCCCGACTAATATATTGGATTCACCCCTCCACTTT
>TRBV4-1|.|TRBD2|TRBJ2-1
CASSQETSGAYNEQFF
TGCGCCAGCAGCCAAGAAACTAGCGGGGCCTACAATGAGCAGTTCTTC
>TRBV5-6|.|.|TRBJ2-1
CASSLLSVSSQFF
TGTGCCAGCAGCTTGCTCTCGGTTAGCTCGCAGTTCTTC
>TRBV6-4|few|.|TRBJ1-4
CASSDLPATNEKLFF
TGTGCCAGCAGTGATTTGCCGGCAACTAATGAAAAACTGTTTTTT
>TRBV6-5|.|TRBD1|TRBJ1-5
CASSWGQTQHF
TGTGCCAGCAGTTGGGGACAGACCCAGCATTTT
>TRBV7-6|.|.|TRBJ1-1
CASSFDVNTEAFF
TGTGCCAGCAGCTTCGACGTGAACACTGAAGCTTTCTTT
>TRBV7-9|.|TRBD2|TRBJ2-3
CASSSMRLAGGPGQYF
TGTGCCAGCAGCTCTATGAGACTAGCGGGGGGGCCCGGGCAGTATTTT
>TRBV12-5|.|.|TRBJ2-5
CASGLVANQETQYF
TGTGCTAGTGGTTTGGTCGCAAACCAAGAGACCCAGTACTTC
>TRBV9|.|.|TRBJ2-7
CASGRTSYEQYF
TGTGCCAGCGGGCGGACCTCCTACGAGCAGTACTTC